This T cell receptor (beta chain) was sequenced in a study of cytomegalovirus exposure and HLA in healthy donors. Primers for the PCR totalled 60 Vbeta and 13 Jbeta. The assay was immunoSEQ multiplex PCR, and TCRdb's table has in-frame clones only and misses some. The table has about 250,000 clones, 85% to 95% seen once. Trimming cost V 0 bases and J 2 bases, with 17 bases left between them. CDR1 is SGHVS, CDR2 FQNEAQ, per germline. There are 17 residues in the CDR3. Input material: PBMCs. The J gene is TRBJ2-7, the V gene TRBV7-8; D perhaps matches TRBD2 (8 bases). The source is a girl aged 2 to 10 in good health and CMV-seronegative. The CDR3 coding sequence is TGTGCCAGCAGCTTAGCGCTAATAGCGGGACAGACCTACGAGCAGTACTTC. Amino acids: CASSLALIAGQTYEQYF. Using reference TRBV7-8 and TRBJ2-7 for the parts outside the CDR3, the full variable domain is GAGVSQSPRYKVAKRGQDVALRCDPISGHVSLFWYQQALGQGPEFLTYFQNEAQLDKSGLPSDRFFAERPEGSVSTLKIQRTQQEDSAVYLCASSLALIAGQTYEQYFGPGTRLTVT.